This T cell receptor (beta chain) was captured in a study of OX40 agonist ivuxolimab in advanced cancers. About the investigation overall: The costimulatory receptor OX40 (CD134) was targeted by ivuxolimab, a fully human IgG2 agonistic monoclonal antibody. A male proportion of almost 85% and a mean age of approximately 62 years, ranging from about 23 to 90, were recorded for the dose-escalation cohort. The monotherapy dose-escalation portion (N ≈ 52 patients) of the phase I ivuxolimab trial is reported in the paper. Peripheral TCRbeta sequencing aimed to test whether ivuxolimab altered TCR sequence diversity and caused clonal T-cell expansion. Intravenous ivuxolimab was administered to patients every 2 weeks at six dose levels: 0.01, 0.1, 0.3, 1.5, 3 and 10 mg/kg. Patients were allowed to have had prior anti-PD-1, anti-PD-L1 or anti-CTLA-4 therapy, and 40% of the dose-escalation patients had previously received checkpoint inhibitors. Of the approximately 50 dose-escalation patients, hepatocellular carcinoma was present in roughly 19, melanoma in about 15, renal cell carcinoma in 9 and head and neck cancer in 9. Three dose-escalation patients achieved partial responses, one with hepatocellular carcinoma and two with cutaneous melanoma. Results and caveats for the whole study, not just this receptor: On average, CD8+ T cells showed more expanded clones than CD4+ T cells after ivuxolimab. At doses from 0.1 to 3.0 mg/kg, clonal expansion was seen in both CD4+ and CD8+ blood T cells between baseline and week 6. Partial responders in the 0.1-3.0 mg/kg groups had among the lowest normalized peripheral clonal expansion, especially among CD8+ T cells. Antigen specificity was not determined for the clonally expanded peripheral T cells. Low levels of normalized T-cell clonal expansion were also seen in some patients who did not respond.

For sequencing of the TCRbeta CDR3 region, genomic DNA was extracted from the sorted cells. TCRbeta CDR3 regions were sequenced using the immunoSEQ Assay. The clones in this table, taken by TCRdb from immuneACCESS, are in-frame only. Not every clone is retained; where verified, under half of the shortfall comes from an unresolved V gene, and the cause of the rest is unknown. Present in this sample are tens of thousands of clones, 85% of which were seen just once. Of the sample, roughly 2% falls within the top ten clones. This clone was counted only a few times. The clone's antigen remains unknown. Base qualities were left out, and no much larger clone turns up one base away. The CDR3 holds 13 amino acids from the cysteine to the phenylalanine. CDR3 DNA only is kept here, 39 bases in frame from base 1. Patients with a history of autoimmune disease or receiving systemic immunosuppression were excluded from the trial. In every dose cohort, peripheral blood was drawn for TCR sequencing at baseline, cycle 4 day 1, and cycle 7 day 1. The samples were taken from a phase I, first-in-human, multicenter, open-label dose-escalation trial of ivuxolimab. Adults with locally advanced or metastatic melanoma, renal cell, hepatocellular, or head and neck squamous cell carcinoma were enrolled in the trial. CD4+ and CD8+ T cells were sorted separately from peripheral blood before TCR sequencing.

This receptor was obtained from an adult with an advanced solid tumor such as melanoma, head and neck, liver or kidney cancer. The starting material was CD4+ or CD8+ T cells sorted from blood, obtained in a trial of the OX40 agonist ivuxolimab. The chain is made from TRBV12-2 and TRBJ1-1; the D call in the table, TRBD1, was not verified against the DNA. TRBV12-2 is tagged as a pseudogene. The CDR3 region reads CASRLGRDTEAFF. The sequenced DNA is TGTGCAAGTCGCTTAGGCAGGGACACTGAAGCTTTCTTT.